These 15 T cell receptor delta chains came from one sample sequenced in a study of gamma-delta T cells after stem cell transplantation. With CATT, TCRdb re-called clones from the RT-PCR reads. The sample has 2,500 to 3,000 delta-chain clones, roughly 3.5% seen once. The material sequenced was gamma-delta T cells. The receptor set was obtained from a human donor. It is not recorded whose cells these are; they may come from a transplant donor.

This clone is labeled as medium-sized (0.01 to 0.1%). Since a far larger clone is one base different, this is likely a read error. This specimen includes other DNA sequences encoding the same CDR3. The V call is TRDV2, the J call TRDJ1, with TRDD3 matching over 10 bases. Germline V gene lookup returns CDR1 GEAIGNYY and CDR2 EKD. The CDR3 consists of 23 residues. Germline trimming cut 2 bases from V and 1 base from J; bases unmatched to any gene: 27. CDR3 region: CACDILAPTPQVGDTSLTDKLIF. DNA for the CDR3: TGTGCCTGTGACATTTTAGCTCCTACACCCCAGGTGGGGGATACTTCGCTCACCGATAAACTCATCTTT.

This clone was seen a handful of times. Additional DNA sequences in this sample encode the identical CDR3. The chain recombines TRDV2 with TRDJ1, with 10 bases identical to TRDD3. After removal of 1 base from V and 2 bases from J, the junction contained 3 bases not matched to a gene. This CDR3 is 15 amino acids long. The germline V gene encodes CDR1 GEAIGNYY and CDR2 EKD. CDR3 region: CACDTLLGDTDKLIF. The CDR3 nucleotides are TGTGCCTGTGACACTCTACTGGGGGATACCGATAAACTCATCTTT.

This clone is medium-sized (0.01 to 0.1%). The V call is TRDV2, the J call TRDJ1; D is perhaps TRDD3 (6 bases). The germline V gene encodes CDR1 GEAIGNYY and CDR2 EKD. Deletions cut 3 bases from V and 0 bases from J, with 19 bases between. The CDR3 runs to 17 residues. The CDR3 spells CACDPLRGTGHTDKLIF. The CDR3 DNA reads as TGTGCCTGTGACCCTCTGCGGGGGACCGGGCACACCGATAAACTCATCTTT.

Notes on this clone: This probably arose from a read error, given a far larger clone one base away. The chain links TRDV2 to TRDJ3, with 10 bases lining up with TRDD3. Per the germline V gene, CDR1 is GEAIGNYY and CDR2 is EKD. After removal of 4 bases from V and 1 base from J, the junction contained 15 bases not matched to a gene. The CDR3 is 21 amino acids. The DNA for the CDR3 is TGTGCCTGTGAGGCCGTACTGGGGGATGCCCCCGGGTCCTGGGACACCCGACAGATGTTTTTC. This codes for CACEAVLGDAPGSWDTRQMFF.

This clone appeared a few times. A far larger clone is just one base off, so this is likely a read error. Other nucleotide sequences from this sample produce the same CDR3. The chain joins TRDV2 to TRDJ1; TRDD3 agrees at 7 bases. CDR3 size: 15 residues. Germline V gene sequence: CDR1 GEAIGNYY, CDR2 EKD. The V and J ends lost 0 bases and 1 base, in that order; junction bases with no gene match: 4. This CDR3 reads CACDTLGAITDKLIF. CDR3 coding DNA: TGTGCCTGTGACACCCTGGGGGCTATCACCGATAAACTCATCTTT.

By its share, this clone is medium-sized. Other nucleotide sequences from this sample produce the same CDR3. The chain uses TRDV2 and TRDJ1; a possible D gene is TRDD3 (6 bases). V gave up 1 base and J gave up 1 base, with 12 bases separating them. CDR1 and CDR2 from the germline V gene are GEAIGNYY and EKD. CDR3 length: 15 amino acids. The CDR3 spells CACDTLGGSTDKLIF. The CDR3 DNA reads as TGTGCCTGTGACACTCTCGGGGGAAGCACCGATAAACTCATCTTT.

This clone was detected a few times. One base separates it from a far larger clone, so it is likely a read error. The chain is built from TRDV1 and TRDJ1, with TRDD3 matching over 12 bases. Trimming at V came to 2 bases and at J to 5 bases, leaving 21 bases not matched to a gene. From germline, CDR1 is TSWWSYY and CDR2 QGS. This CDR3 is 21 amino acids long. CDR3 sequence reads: CALGELRASDVLGDTRDKLIF. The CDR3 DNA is TGTGCTCTTGGGGAATTGAGGGCTTCCGATGTACTGGGGGATACAAGAGATAAACTCATCTTT.

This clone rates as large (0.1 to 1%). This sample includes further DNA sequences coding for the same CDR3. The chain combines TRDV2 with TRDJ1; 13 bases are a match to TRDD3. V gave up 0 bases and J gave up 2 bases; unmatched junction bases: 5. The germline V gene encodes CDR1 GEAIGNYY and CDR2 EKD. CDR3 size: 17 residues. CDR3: CACDTLLGDTRTDKLIF. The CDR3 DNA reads TGTGCCTGTGACACCCTACTGGGGGATACGCGAACCGATAAACTCATCTTT.

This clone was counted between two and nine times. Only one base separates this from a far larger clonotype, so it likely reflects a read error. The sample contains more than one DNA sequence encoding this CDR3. The CDR3 DNA sequence: TGTGCCTGTGATACCGGGGGGTCCGTTACCTGGGACACCCGACAGATGTTTTTC. Translating it yields CACDTGGSVTWDTRQMFF. The chain links TRDV2 to TRDJ3, with a possible D match to TRDD3 (5 bases). V lost 4 bases and J 2 bases, leaving 17 bases between the germline ends. The germline V gene has CDR1 GEAIGNYY and CDR2 EKD. The CDR3 is 18 residues long.

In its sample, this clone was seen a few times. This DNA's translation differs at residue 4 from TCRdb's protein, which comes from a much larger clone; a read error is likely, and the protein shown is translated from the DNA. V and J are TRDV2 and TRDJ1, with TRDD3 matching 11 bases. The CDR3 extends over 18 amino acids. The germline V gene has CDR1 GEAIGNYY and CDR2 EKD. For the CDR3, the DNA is TGTGCCTGTGGCACCGTCGTGGGGGATACGAGGGGGTCCGATAAACTCATCTTT. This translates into CACGTVVGDTRGSDKLIF.

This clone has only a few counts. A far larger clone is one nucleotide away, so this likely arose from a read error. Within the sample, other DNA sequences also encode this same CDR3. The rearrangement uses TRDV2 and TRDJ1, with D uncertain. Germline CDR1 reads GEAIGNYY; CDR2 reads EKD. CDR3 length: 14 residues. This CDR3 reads CACDMVVRTDKLIF. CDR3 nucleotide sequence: TGTGCATGTGACATGGTCGTCCGTACCGATAAACTCATCTTT.

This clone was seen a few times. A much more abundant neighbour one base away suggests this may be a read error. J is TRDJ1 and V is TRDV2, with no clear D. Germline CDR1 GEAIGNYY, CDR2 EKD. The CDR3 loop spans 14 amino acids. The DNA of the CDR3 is TGTGCCTGTGGCACCGTCGGAAAAAGGGACAAACTCATCTTT. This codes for CACGTVGKRDKLIF.

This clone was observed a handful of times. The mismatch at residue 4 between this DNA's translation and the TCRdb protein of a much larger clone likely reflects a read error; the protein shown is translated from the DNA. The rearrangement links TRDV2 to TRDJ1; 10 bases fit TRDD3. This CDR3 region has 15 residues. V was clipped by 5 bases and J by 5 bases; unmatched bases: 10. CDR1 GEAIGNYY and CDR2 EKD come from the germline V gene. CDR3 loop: CACGSLGDRGDKLIF. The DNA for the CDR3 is TGTGCCTGTGGCTCGCTGGGGGATAGAGGAGATAAACTCATCTTT.

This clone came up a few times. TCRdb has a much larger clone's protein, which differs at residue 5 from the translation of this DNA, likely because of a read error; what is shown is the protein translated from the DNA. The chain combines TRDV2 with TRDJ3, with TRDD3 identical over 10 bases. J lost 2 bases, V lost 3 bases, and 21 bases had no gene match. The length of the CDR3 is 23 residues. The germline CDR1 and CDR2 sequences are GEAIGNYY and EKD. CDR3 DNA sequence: TGTGCCTGTGACCCCGTCCGACGTCGTGACTCCGGGGGATACGCCTGGGACACCCGACAGATGTTTTTC. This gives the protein CACDPVRRRDSGGYAWDTRQMFF.

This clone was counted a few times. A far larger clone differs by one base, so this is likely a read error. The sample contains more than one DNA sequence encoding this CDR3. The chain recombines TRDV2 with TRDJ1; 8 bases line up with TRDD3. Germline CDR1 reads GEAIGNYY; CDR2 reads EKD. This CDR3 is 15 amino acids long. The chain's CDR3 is CACDRLGGYTDKLIF. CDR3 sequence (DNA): TGTGCCTGTGACCGACTGGGGGGTTACACCGACAAACTCATCTTT.